This TCR beta chain was identified in a study of CD8+CD57+ T cells in acquired aplastic anemia. Turning to the study itself: Sorted CD4+ and CD8+ cell DNA averaged roughly 3.2 ug. Healthy-donor CD4+ cells averaged about 11 million reads. Whole-study results and caveats: Shared by patients and controls, approximately 29 CD8+ CDR3s were abundant in patients.

Remarks on this clonotype: Its antigen is not known.

Using genomic DNA as the template, TCR beta VDJ and CDR3 profiling was carried out. One entry per CDR3 protein, called by TCRdb with MiXCR from the reads. Among roughly 150,000 distinct CDR3 sequences, around 40% were seen once, and the ten largest hold 1.1%. V lost 3 bases, J lost 6 bases, and 10 bases stayed unmatched. CDR1 is MGHDK and CDR2 is SYGVNS in the germline V gene. This CDR3 contains 16 residues. The J gene is TRBJ1-1, the V gene TRBV25-1, with 10 positions matching TRBD1. The source is a human donor in good health. What was sequenced was sorted CD4+, CD8+, or CD8+CD57+ T cells (not recorded which) from PBMCs. CDR3 loop: CASSDIRDRGRAEAFF. The DNA of the CDR3 is TGTGCCAGCAGTGATATTCGGGACAGGGGTAGGGCTGAAGCTTTCTTT.